This TCR beta chain stems from a study of Graves' ophthalmopathy and Graves' hyperthyroidism. The authors amplified TCR beta CDR3 regions from RNA transcripts. In the first round, RT-PCR was carried out with HTBI primers, and a multiplex PCR formed the second round. TCRdb re-called the multiplex PCR reads through MiXCR, storing one row per CDR3 protein. Counted here are around 670,000 distinct CDR3 sequences, about 44% occurring once; the ten biggest clones make up 44%. Patients were diagnosed from clinical symptoms, serum thyroxine, TRAb, thyroid ultrasound and orbital computed tomography. This CDR3 is 17 amino acids long. The ends were cut back, 4 bases at V and 0 bases at J, with 14 bases in the middle. Germline V gives CDR1 SGDLS, CDR2 YYNGEE. A note on this clonotype: Its antigen remains unidentified.

General study points: Most thyroid-expanded clonotypes exceeding 0.001 frequency were also found in blood.

What was sequenced was peripheral blood. The TCR sequence derives from an adult man with Graves' ophthalmopathy. The chain recombines TRBV9 with TRBJ2-6; the D is unclear. The CDR3, as DNA: TGTGCCAGCAGCTTAGCCCCGTCGGTCTCTGGGGCCAACGTCCTGACTTTC. It translates to CASSLAPSVSGANVLTF.